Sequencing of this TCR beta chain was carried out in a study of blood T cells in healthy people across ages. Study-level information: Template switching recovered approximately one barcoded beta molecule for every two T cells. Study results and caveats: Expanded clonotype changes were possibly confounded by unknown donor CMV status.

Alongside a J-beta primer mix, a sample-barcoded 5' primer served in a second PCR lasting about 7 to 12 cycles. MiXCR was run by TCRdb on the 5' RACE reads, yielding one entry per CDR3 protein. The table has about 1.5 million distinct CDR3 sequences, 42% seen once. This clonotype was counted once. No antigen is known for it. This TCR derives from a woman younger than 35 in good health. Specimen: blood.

The CDR3, as DNA: TGCAGTGCATCGACCGGAGGCTACACCTTC. Translated, it gives CSASTGGYTF. This chain uses TRBV20-1 with TRBJ1-2, with D uncertain. The CDR3 spans 10 residues. The V gene lost 6 bases and the J gene lost 8 bases, with 10 bases spanning the gap. Germline V CDR1 and CDR2: DFQATT, SNEGSKA (reference sequence).